A selection of T cell receptor beta chains follows, all from one sample in a study of blood T cell repertoires in COVID-19. The protocol was immunoSEQ multiplex PCR, while the TCRdb copy is restricted to in-frame clones and leaves out a portion. The data show roughly 340,000 clones, about 89% seen once. The sequenced material came from peripheral blood. These receptors were collected from a woman between 45 and 60 years old with COVID-19, enrolled during active disease. Both conserved end residues are part of each CDR3. Fields, in order: D gene, V gene, CDR3 protein. D genes are given only for firm matches.

TRBD1	TRBV19	CASTSVGTGANTEAFF
-	TRBV6-6	CASSYSFGGDYGYTF
-	TRBV11-3	CASSPRGGNTGELFF
TRBD1	TRBV11-2	CASSSRGTSTDTQYF
TRBD1	TRBV6-2/TRBV6-3	CASSPPRGPTGGELFF
-	TRBV4-1	CASSQDLRGARNTEAFF
-	TRBV19	CASYSDRSTDTQYF
TRBD2	TRBV7-2	CASSSQLAGGRNEQFF
TRBD1	TRBV7-2	CASSQTRGQINYGYTF
TRBD1	TRBV19	CASSINRDRIRRDTQYF
-	TRBV4-3	CASSQVAGTGELFF
TRBD2	TRBV7-3	CASSPWVAGVANEQFF
TRBD1	TRBV5-1	CASSLGVTGGKTEAFF
TRBD1	TRBV15	CATSSRQGYTGELFF
TRBD2	TRBV27	CASFSTLAGYTDTQYF
TRBD2	TRBV6-2/TRBV6-3	CASSYAGGPRNNEQFF
-	TRBV6-4	CASSDSGGGGTDTQYF
-	TRBV12-2	CASRPRRDRDNSPLHF
-	TRBV30	CAWSRNRAYEQYF
-	TRBV14	CASSQVGGRTDTQYF
-	TRBV27	CASSRTPPGSSTDTQYF
TRBD2	TRBV2	CASSVRLAGAYNEQFF
TRBD2	TRBV2	CASRSEGLAGAEQYF
-	TRBV27	CASSPTGLGTEAEAFF
TRBD1	TRBV6-1	CASSEAPPDRRSLYEQYF
-	TRBV18	CASSPRGQAMNTEAFF
-	TRBV10-3	CAIRRGEENTEAFF
TRBD1	TRBV7-3	CASSSDRGGYGYTF
TRBD2	TRBV5-1	CASSPGVAGTKGYEQYF
-	TRBV7-2	CASSLDGNNEQFF
TRBD1	TRBV4-1	CASSQVLTGTNEKLFF
-	TRBV4-2	CASSSTRTADTQYF
-	TRBV10-3	CAISPKLGTEAFF
-	TRBV11-1	CASSFTETGLYEQYF
TRBD1	TRBV6-4	CASRTPRDSSNQPQHF
-	TRBV18	CASSSQGEETQYF
TRBD2	TRBV19	CASSKRLAGTSGDTGELFF
TRBD1	TRBV5-1	CASSSPNGQANYGYTF
-	TRBV6-5	CASSYLTGKKLFF
TRBD1	TRBV18	CASSPRTGGLIYSGANVLTF
-	TRBV25-1	CASTGFTSTDTQYF
-	TRBV30	CAWSVLGVALSGNTIYF
-	TRBV3-1/TRBV3-2	CASSQVHGIYTF
TRBD1	TRBV7-2	CASSLRGQGGRTGELFF
TRBD2	TRBV7-2	CASSLVPSGNTGELFF
TRBD2	TRBV24-1	CATKRGSSYNEQFF
TRBD1	TRBV12-5	CASGGTGASSYNSPLHF
TRBD1	TRBV6-5	CASSYDRGVGNEQFF
-	TRBV6-2/TRBV6-3	CASSSISVRTDTQYF
-	TRBV19	CASSIEQARYGYTF
-	TRBV21-1	CASSPGLACSYEQYF
-	TRBV5-1	CASSLAAGFNEQFF